The text below deals with one TCR beta chain. Original processing notes: Reference gene primer amplification yielded estimated nucleated cell counts. Measured with immunoSEQ multiplex PCR; TCRdb has only the in-frame clones, and not every one. The DNA was the basis for D and trimming; V, J and clone size are from that table. The data hold over 100,000 clones, with about 80% observed a single time. The sample comes from a study of blood T cell repertoires in COVID-19. Background on the study: From the United States, Italy and Spain came samples of acute and convalescent COVID-19. T cells, B-cell-depleted T cells, or PBMCs supplied cDNA or gDNA.

CDR3 length: 14 residues. With 8 bases removed from V and 2 bases from J, the gap between germline ends came to 16 bases. Germline lookup yields CDR1 MNHNY and CDR2 SVGAGI (reference sequence). This sequence joins TRBV6-6 and TRBJ2-7; TRBD1 is a possible D gene (6 bases). Sequencing used peripheral blood. The clonotype comes from a woman aged 45-65 years with acute or convalescent COVID-19. CDR3 DNA sequence: TGTGCCAGCTACGATCAGGGGTGGCCCTACGAGCAGTACTTC. Amino acids: CASYDQGWPYEQYF.